This is a list of T cell receptor beta chains from one sample in a study of a mutant IDH1 vaccine in newly diagnosed glioma. The assay was immunoSEQ multiplex PCR, and TCRdb's table has in-frame clones only and misses some. The sample lists about 35,000 clones, 80% to 90% seen once, with more than 10% in the top ten. These receptors' antigens are unknown. Sequences were derived from PBMCs, sampled from a glioma patient whose treatment included an IDH1 peptide vaccine. These receptors were collected from a woman in her 30s with glioma. Both conserved end residues are part of each CDR3. A D gene is named only where the DNA matches it firmly. Only some rows state a clone size, as once, few, many or a class for expanded clones.

d_call: .; v_call: TRBV7-2; cdr3_length: 13; j_call: TRBJ2-7; clone_size: .; cdr3_aa: CASSYREDYEQYF; cdr3_nt: TGTGCCAGCAGCTACAGGGAAGACTACGAGCAGTACTTC
d_call: TRBD1; v_call: TRBV6-5; cdr3_length: 16; j_call: TRBJ2-7; clone_size: .; cdr3_aa: CASSSPGQAGVNEQYF; cdr3_nt: TGTGCCAGCAGTTCCCCGGGACAGGCTGGGGTCAACGAGCAGTACTTC
d_call: .; v_call: TRBV9; cdr3_length: 13; j_call: TRBJ1-6; clone_size: .; cdr3_aa: CASSGEKDSPLHF; cdr3_nt: TGTGCCAGCTCGGGGGAGAAAGATTCACCCCTCCACTTT
d_call: .; v_call: TRBV5-1; cdr3_length: 15; j_call: TRBJ2-2; clone_size: .; cdr3_aa: CASSLGSQNTGELFF; cdr3_nt: TGCGCCAGCAGCTTGGGCTCCCAGAACACCGGGGAGCTGTTTTTT
d_call: TRBD1; v_call: TRBV6-5; cdr3_length: 13; j_call: TRBJ2-7; clone_size: .; cdr3_aa: CASSYSDRGEQYF; cdr3_nt: TGTGCCAGCAGTTACTCCGACAGGGGCGAGCAGTACTTC
d_call: .; v_call: TRBV6-6; cdr3_length: 13; j_call: TRBJ1-2; clone_size: .; cdr3_aa: CASSYWSVDGYTF; cdr3_nt: TGTGCCAGCAGTTACTGGTCGGTAGATGGCTACACCTTC
d_call: TRBD1; v_call: TRBV7-9; cdr3_length: 14; j_call: TRBJ1-1; clone_size: .; cdr3_aa: CASTPDRGNTEAFF; cdr3_nt: TGTGCCAGCACCCCCGACAGGGGGAACACTGAAGCTTTCTTT
d_call: TRBD1; v_call: TRBV6-1; cdr3_length: 15; j_call: TRBJ2-7; clone_size: .; cdr3_aa: CASGRTGQGSYEQYF; cdr3_nt: TGTGCCAGCGGCAGGACGGGACAGGGTTCCTACGAGCAGTACTTC
d_call: .; v_call: TRBV5-8; cdr3_length: 15; j_call: TRBJ1-1; clone_size: few; cdr3_aa: CASSLEGAGKGEAFF; cdr3_nt: TGTGCCAGCAGCTTGGAAGGCGCAGGGAAAGGTGAAGCTTTCTTT
d_call: .; v_call: TRBV15; cdr3_length: 15; j_call: TRBJ1-6; clone_size: .; cdr3_aa: CATSREKGGGSPLHF; cdr3_nt: TGTGCCACCAGCAGGGAGAAGGGGGGAGGTTCACCCCTCCACTTT
d_call: TRBD1; v_call: TRBV7-9; cdr3_length: 16; j_call: TRBJ1-6; clone_size: .; cdr3_aa: CASSIATGKGNSPLHF; cdr3_nt: TGTGCCAGCAGCATAGCGACAGGGAAGGGGAATTCACCCCTCCACTTT
d_call: TRBD1; v_call: TRBV9; cdr3_length: 14; j_call: TRBJ2-1; clone_size: .; cdr3_aa: CASSTGTGLDEQFF; cdr3_nt: TGTGCCAGCAGCACCGGGACAGGGCTCGATGAGCAGTTCTTC
d_call: .; v_call: TRBV5-6; cdr3_length: 14; j_call: TRBJ1-4; clone_size: .; cdr3_aa: CASSQQATNEKLFF; cdr3_nt: TGTGCCAGCAGCCAACAGGCAACTAATGAAAAACTGTTTTTT
d_call: .; v_call: TRBV2; cdr3_length: 11; j_call: TRBJ2-7; clone_size: .; cdr3_aa: CASSEALQQYF; cdr3_nt: TGTGCCAGCAGTGAAGCGCTTCAGCAGTACTTC
d_call: .; v_call: TRBV7-9; cdr3_length: 16; j_call: TRBJ1-4; clone_size: .; cdr3_aa: CASSSNSGTDNEKLFF; cdr3_nt: TGTGCCAGCAGCTCGAACTCCGGGACGGATAATGAAAAACTGTTTTTT
d_call: .; v_call: TRBV7-9; cdr3_length: 16; j_call: TRBJ2-2; clone_size: few; cdr3_aa: CASSPTGTWVTGELFF; cdr3_nt: TGTGCCAGCAGTCCCACAGGGACTTGGGTCACCGGGGAGCTGTTTTTT
d_call: .; v_call: TRBV11-2; cdr3_length: 12; j_call: TRBJ1-5; clone_size: .; cdr3_aa: CASSLAGQPQHF; cdr3_nt: TGTGCCAGCAGCTTGGCGGGTCAGCCCCAGCATTTT
d_call: .; v_call: TRBV9; cdr3_length: 15; j_call: TRBJ1-2; clone_size: .; cdr3_aa: CASSVGHQPLYGYTF; cdr3_nt: TGTGCCAGCAGCGTGGGACACCAGCCCCTCTATGGCTACACCTTC
d_call: .; v_call: TRBV2; cdr3_length: 14; j_call: TRBJ1-4; clone_size: .; cdr3_aa: CASSEVSGPEKLFF; cdr3_nt: TGTGCCAGCAGTGAGGTGTCGGGGCCCGAAAAACTGTTTTTT
d_call: .; v_call: TRBV10-3; cdr3_length: 13; j_call: TRBJ2-3; clone_size: .; cdr3_aa: CAISSAGTDTQYF; cdr3_nt: TGTGCCATTAGCTCGGCTGGCACAGATACGCAGTATTTT
d_call: TRBD2; v_call: TRBV25-1; cdr3_length: 15; j_call: TRBJ2-3; clone_size: .; cdr3_aa: CASTPGAGVTDTQYF; cdr3_nt: TGTGCCAGCACCCCGGGAGCGGGGGTCACAGATACGCAGTATTTT
d_call: TRBD1; v_call: TRBV7-4; cdr3_length: 16; j_call: TRBJ1-3; clone_size: .; cdr3_aa: CASSLGDREFQHTIYF; cdr3_nt: TGTGCCAGCAGCTTAGGGGACAGGGAATTTCAGCACACCATATATTTT
d_call: .; v_call: TRBV19; cdr3_length: 13; j_call: TRBJ1-1; clone_size: .; cdr3_aa: CASSPRAHTEAFF; cdr3_nt: TGTGCCAGTAGCCCACGGGCACACACTGAAGCTTTCTTT
d_call: TRBD1; v_call: TRBV19; cdr3_length: 14; j_call: TRBJ1-2; clone_size: .; cdr3_aa: CASRSQGASYGYTF; cdr3_nt: TGTGCCAGTAGGTCACAGGGGGCGAGCTATGGCTACACCTTC
d_call: .; v_call: TRBV5-1; cdr3_length: 12; j_call: TRBJ1-2; clone_size: .; cdr3_aa: CASSLTDYGYTF; cdr3_nt: TGCGCCAGCAGCTTGACAGACTATGGCTACACCTTC
d_call: TRBD1; v_call: TRBV5-1; cdr3_length: 16; j_call: TRBJ1-6; clone_size: .; cdr3_aa: CASSPRRDSGHSPLHF; cdr3_nt: TGCGCCAGCAGCCCCCGCAGGGACAGCGGACATTCACCCCTCCACTTT
d_call: TRBD1; v_call: TRBV2; cdr3_length: 17; j_call: TRBJ2-7; clone_size: .; cdr3_aa: CASSVTSGTGVSYEQYF; cdr3_nt: TGTGCCAGCAGTGTTACTTCCGGGACAGGGGTTTCCTACGAGCAGTACTTC